The rows below give T cell receptor beta chains drawn from one sample of a study of breast tumors, draining lymph nodes, adjacent tissues. In TCRdb, the multiplex PCR reads were re-called with MiXCR into one record per CDR3 protein. The sample consists of under 20,000 distinct CDR3 sequences, over 40% of them appearing once. Sequenced: breast tumor tissue. These receptors were obtained from a female donor with breast cancer. Some clones in this sample may be carry-over from other donors' samples. Both conserved end residues are part of each CDR3. D genes are given only for firm matches. Size is omitted from some rows. Given values are once, few, many or a class for expanded clones.

>TRBJ2-2|TRBV5-1|many|TRBD1
TGCGCCAGCAGCCCCCAACAGGGGGCGGGCGGGGAGCTGTTTTTT
CASSPQQGAGGELFF
>TRBJ2-7|TRBV2|-|-
TGTGCCAGCGAACCGGACAGAGCGAGGACCCACGAGCAGTACTTC
CASEPDRARTHEQYF
>TRBJ1-5|TRBV2|-|-
TGTGCCAGCAGTGGAGGACAGAGCAATCAGCCCCAGCATTTT
CASSGGQSNQPQHF
>TRBJ1-6|TRBV6-5|many|-
TGTGCCAGCAGTCACTCATGGGGCCCGGAGTCACCCCTCCACTTT
CASSHSWGPESPLHF
>TRBJ2-1|TRBV30|many|-
TGTGCCTGGAACGCTCAAGGCACCCTCTACAATGAGCAGTTCTTC
CAWNAQGTLYNEQFF
>TRBJ1-2|TRBV7-9|-|TRBD1
TGTGCCAGCAGCTTAGAGTCGGGACAGGGAGGCGGCTACCCCTTC
CASSLESGQGGGYPF
>TRBJ2-1|TRBV9|-|-
TGTGCCAGCAGCGTAGAGGGAGTGTTATCCTACAATGAGCAGTTCTTC
CASSVEGVLSYNEQFF
>TRBJ2-1|TRBV7-8|-|TRBD2
TGTGCCAGCAGCGCTCTAGCGGTCGACTACAATGAGCAGTTCTTC
CASSALAVDYNEQFF
>TRBJ1-3|TRBV2|medium-sized|-
TGTGCCAGCAGTGAAAGGGGATCCATATATTTT
CASSERGSIYF
>TRBJ1-6|TRBV11-2|few|-
TGTGCCAGCAGCATCGGACCGAAGCATAATTCACCCCTCCACTTT
CASSIGPKHNSPLHF
>TRBJ2-2|TRBV6-6|many|-
TGTGCCAGCAGTTACTCGCCGGGACTGGGGGGCACCGGGGAGCTGTTTTTT
CASSYSPGLGGTGELFF
>TRBJ2-1|TRBV7-9|-|TRBD2
TGTGCCAGCAGCCGGACTAGCGGGAGCGGCAATGAGCAGTTCTTC
CASSRTSGSGNEQFF
>TRBJ2-3|TRBV5-1|-|-
TGCGCCAGCAGCTCTGGGGAGACTACCGTAGATACGCAGTATTTT
CASSSGETTVDTQYF
>TRBJ1-3|TRBV5-1|-|-
TGCGCCAGCAGCTTGGTTGGAACTGGAAACACCATATATTTT
CASSLVGTGNTIYF
>TRBJ2-1|TRBV7-3|many|TRBD2
TGTGCCAGCAGCTTATGGGTAGCGGGAGTGTATGGGCAGTTCTTC
CASSLWVAGVYGQFF
>TRBJ2-3|TRBV29-1|few|-
TGCAGCGTTGAGACAGGGAGGGCAGATACGCAGTATTTT
CSVETGRADTQYF
>TRBJ2-2|TRBV10-2|many|TRBD2
TGCGCCAGCAGTGAAGGACTAGCGGGAGCCGGGGAGCTGTTTTTT
CASSEGLAGAGELFF
>TRBJ1-6|TRBV12-3/TRBV12-4|medium-sized|-
TGTGCCAGCAGTTTAATGGGGGAATCCTCACCCCTCCACTTT
CASSLMGESSPLHF
>TRBJ2-7|TRBV28|many|-
TGTGCCAGCAGCCGGGGCACCCCCTACGAGCAGTACTTC
CASSRGTPYEQYF
>TRBJ2-7|TRBV25-1|-|-
TGTGCCAGCTCTAAGGCCTCCGGGATGTACTTC
CASSKASGMYF
>TRBJ2-2|TRBV20-1|-|TRBD2
TGCAGTGCTCGGACTAGCGGGAGATGGAGCGGGGAGCTGTTTTTT
CSARTSGRWSGELFF
>TRBJ2-3|TRBV4-2|few|TRBD2
TGTGCCAGCAGCCAGCGACTAGCGGGAGTGAGGACAGATACGCAGTATTTT
CASSQRLAGVRTDTQYF
>TRBJ1-2|TRBV6-2/TRBV6-3|-|TRBD1
TGTGCCAGCAGTCACGGGGGACAGGGGACGAAGGGCTACACCTTC
CASSHGGQGTKGYTF
>TRBJ1-2|TRBV24-1|-|TRBD1
TGTGCCACCAGTCTGGACAGGTTTGGCTACACCTTC
CATSLDRFGYTF
>TRBJ2-1|TRBV20-1|-|-
TGCAGTGCTAGAGATGCCTTTTACAATGAGCAGTTCTTC
CSARDAFYNEQFF
>TRBJ2-5|TRBV20-1|-|TRBD1
TGCAGTGCTAGAGATGGGCAGGGGGCGCGAGAGACCCAGTACTTC
CSARDGQGARETQYF
>TRBJ2-3|TRBV6-5|many|-
TGTGCCAGCAGGGAGGGAGATACGCAGTATTTT
CASREGDTQYF
>TRBJ1-5|TRBV20-1|many|TRBD1
TGCAGTGCTGGAGCAGGGGGTCCGAAACAGCCCCAGCATTTT
CSAGAGGPKQPQHF
>TRBJ2-3|TRBV25-1|-|TRBD2
TGTGCCTGGAGTGACGTCCCAGGACTAGCTGGGGCCACAGATACGCAGTATTTT
CAWSDVPGLAGATDTQYF
>TRBJ1-5|TRBV19|-|-
TGTGCCAGTAGTATCGGGACATCTAGCAATCAGCCCCAGCATTTT
CASSIGTSSNQPQHF
>TRBJ2-3|TRBV7-4|-|TRBD2
TGTGCCAGCAGCGCGGGACTAGCGGGAGTAACTGTGGGCACAGATACGCAGTATTTT
CASSAGLAGVTVGTDTQYF
>TRBJ2-7|TRBV7-9|-|TRBD2
TGTGCCAGCAGCTTGGGTCGGACTAGCGACTACGAGCAGTACTTC
CASSLGRTSDYEQYF
>TRBJ2-7|TRBV2|-|TRBD1
TGTGCCAGCAGTGAGTCGGAGACAGGGTTATACGAGCAGTACTTC
CASSESETGLYEQYF
>TRBJ2-2|TRBV19|many|-
TGTGCCAGAAAGTTCTCGGGCACCGGGGAGCTGTTTTTT
CARKFSGTGELFF
>TRBJ2-3|TRBV20-1|many|-
TGCAGTGCTAATGACCCCGGGGGGCGGACAGATACGCAGTATTTT
CSANDPGGRTDTQYF
>TRBJ2-1|TRBV7-9|-|-
TGTGCCGGCAGCTGGGACTTCTCCCTCAATGAGCAGTTCTTC
CAGSWDFSLNEQFF
>TRBJ2-3|TRBV7-3|many|TRBD2
TGTGCCAGCAGTCGTTTAGCGGGAGGGCCGTTGGATTTT
CASSRLAGGPLDF